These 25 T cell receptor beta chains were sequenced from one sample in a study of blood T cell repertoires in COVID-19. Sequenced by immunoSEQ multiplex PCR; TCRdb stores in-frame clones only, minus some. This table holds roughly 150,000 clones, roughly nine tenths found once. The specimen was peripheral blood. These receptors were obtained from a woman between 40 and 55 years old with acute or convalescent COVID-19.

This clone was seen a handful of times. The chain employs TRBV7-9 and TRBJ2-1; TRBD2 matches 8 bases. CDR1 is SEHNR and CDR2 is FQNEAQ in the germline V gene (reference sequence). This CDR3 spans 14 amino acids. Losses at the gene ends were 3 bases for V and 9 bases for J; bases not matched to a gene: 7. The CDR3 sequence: CASSFSREGGEQFF. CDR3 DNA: TGTGCCAGCAGCTTCTCCCGGGAGGGGGGTGAGCAGTTCTTC.

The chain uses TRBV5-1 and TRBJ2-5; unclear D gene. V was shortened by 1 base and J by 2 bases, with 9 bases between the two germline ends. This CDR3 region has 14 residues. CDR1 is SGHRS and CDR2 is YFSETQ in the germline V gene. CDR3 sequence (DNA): TGCGCCAGCAGCTTGTTGTCGGTACAAGAGACCCAGTACTTC. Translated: CASSLLSVQETQYF.

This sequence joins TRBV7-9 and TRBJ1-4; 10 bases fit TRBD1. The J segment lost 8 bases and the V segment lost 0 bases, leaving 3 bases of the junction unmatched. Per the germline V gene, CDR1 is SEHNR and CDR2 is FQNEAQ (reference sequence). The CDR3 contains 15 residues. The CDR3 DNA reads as TGTGCCAGCAGCTTAGCATCGGGACAGGGGGAAAAACTGTTTTTT. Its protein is CASSLASGQGEKLFF.

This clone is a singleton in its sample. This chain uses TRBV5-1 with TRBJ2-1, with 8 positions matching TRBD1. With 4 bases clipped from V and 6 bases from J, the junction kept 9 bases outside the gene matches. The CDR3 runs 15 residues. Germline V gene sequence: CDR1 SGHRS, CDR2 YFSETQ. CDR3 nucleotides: TGCGCCAGCAGCACTGTCCCGGGACAGGCCAATGAGCAGTTCTTC. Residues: CASSTVPGQANEQFF.

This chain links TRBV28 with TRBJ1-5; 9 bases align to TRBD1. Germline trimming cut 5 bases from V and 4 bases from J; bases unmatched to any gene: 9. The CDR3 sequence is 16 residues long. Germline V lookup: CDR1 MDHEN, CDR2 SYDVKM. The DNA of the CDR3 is TGTGCCAGCAGTCCCCCGTGGGGACAGGGAAATCAGCCCCAGCATTTT. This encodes CASSPPWGQGNQPQHF.

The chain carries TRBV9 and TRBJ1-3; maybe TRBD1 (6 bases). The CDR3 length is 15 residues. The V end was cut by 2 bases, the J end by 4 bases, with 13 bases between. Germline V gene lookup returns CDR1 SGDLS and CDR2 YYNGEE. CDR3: CASSVEQGLGNTIYF. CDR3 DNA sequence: TGTGCCAGCAGCGTCGAACAGGGTCTCGGAAACACCATATATTTT.

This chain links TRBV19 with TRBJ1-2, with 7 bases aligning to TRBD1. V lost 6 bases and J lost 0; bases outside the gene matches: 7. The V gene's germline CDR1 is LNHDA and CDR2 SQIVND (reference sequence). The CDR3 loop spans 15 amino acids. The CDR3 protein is CASRIGDSPNYGYTF. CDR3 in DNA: TGTGCCAGTAGAATCGGGGACAGCCCTAACTATGGCTACACCTTC.

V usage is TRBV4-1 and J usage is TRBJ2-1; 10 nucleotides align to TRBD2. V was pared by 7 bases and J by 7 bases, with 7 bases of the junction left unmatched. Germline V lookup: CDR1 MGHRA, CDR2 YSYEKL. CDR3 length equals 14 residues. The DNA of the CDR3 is TGCGCCAGCAACCCAGCGGGAGGGCAGAATGAGCAGTTCTTC. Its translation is CASNPAGGQNEQFF.

This CDR3 reads CASSVTGVSYEQYF. Here the CDR3 DNA reads TGTGCCAGCAGCGTCACAGGGGTCTCCTACGAGCAGTACTTC. J is TRBJ2-7 and V is TRBV28; 7 nucleotides line up with TRBD1. Germline V lookup: CDR1 MDHEN, CDR2 SYDVKM. The CDR3 length is 14 residues. Losses at the gene ends were 6 bases for V and 0 bases for J; bases not matched to a gene: 5. The whole variable domain, filled in from reference TRBV28 and TRBJ2-7, reads DVKVTQSSRYLVKRTGEKVFLECVQDMDHENMFWYRQDPGLGLRLIYFSYDVKMKEKGDIPEGYSVSREKKERFSLILESASTNQTSMYLCASSVTGVSYEQYFGPGTRLTVT.

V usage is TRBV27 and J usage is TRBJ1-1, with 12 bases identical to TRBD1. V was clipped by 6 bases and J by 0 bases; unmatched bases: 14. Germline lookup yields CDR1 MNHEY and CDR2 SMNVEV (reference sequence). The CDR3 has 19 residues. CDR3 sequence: CASRPFRDRGRFLNTEAFF. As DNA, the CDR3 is TGTGCCAGCAGGCCTTTCCGGGACAGGGGGCGATTTCTGAACACTGAAGCTTTCTTT.

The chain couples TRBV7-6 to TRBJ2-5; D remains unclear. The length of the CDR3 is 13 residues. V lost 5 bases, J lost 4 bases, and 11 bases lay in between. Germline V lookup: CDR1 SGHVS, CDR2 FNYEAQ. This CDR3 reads CASSPRVVETQYF. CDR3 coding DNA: TGTGCCAGCAGCCCCCGGGTTGTAGAGACCCAGTACTTC.

The CDR3 spells CASSLRGHQETQYF. CDR3 coding DNA: TGTGCCAGCAGCTTACGGGGTCATCAAGAGACCCAGTACTTC. V gene TRBV7-2 combines with J gene TRBJ2-5, with D perhaps TRBD2 (5 bases). This CDR3 has 14 amino acids. Germline V gene data show CDR1 as SGHTA and CDR2 as FQGNSA. V was cut by 2 bases and J by 2 bases, with 9 bases left in between.

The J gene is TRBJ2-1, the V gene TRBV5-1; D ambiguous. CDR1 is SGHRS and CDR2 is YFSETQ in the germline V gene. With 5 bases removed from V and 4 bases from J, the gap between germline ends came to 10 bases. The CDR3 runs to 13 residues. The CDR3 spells CASRVSEYNEQFF. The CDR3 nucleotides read TGCGCCAGCAGGGTGAGCGAGTACAATGAGCAGTTCTTC.

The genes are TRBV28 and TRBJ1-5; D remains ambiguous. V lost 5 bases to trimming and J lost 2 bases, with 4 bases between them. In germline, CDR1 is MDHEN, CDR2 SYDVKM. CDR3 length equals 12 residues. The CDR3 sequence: CASSRGNQPQHF. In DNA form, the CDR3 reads TGTGCCAGCAGTAGAGGCAATCAGCCCCAGCATTTT. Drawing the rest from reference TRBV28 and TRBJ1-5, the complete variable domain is DVKVTQSSRYLVKRTGEKVFLECVQDMDHENMFWYRQDPGLGLRLIYFSYDVKMKEKGDIPEGYSVSREKKERFSLILESASTNQTSMYLCASSRGNQPQHFGDGTRLSIL.

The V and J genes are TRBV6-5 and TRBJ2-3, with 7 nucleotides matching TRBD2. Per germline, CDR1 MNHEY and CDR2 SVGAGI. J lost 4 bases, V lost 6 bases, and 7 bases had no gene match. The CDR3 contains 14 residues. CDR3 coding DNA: TGTGCCAGCAGAAAACGGGGGGAGGCAGATACGCAGTATTTT. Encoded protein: CASRKRGEADTQYF.

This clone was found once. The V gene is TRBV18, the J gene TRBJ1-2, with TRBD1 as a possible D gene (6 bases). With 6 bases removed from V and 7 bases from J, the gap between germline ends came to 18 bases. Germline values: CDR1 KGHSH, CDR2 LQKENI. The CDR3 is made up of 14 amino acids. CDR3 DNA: TGTGCCAGCTCGGGAAATCAGGGGCTCGGTGGCTACACCTTC. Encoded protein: CASSGNQGLGGYTF.

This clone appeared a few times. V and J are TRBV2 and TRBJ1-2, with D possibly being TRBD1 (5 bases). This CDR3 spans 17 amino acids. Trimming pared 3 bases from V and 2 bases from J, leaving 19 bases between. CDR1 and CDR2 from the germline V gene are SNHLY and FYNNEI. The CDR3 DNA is TGTGCCAGCAGTGAGCGGGGGACCTTACTTATAAACTATGGCTACACCTTC. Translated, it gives CASSERGTLLINYGYTF.

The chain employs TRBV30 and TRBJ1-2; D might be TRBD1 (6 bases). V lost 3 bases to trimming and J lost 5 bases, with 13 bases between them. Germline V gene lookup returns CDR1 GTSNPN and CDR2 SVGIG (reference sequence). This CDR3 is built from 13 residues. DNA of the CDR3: TGTGCCTGGAGAAGGGACATGGCTTATGGCTACACCTTC. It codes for CAWRRDMAYGYTF.

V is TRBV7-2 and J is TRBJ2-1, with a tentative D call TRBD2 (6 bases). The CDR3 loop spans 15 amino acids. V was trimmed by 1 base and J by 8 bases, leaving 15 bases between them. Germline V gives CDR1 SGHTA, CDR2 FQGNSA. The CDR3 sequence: CASSLVSGEWDEQFF. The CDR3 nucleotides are TGTGCCAGCAGCTTAGTGTCGGGGGAATGGGATGAGCAGTTCTTC.

In nucleotides, the CDR3 is TGTGCCAGCAGCTTAAGTCGGGAGCAGTTCTTC. Protein sequence: CASSLSREQFF. The chain uses TRBV7-2 and TRBJ2-1; D is uncertain. CDR1 and CDR2 from the germline V gene are SGHTA and FQGNSA. V was trimmed by 2 bases and J by 10 bases, leaving 6 bases between them. The CDR3 totals 11 residues.

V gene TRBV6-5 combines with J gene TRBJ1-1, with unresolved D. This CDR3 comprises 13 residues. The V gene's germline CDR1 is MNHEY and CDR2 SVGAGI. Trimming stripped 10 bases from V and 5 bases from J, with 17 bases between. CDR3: CAIPGRGRTEAFF. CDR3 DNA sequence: TGTGCCATCCCGGGTCGGGGAAGAACTGAAGCTTTCTTT.

Here the CDR3 reads CASSDGQGHSPLHF. CDR3 DNA sequence: TGTGCCAGCAGTGATGGACAGGGTCATTCACCCCTCCACTTT. The V gene is TRBV2, the J gene TRBJ1-6; 8 bases match TRBD1. The length of the CDR3 is 14 residues. In germline, CDR1 is SNHLY, CDR2 FYNNEI. Unmatched junction bases numbered 3, after V lost 3 bases and J lost 8 bases.

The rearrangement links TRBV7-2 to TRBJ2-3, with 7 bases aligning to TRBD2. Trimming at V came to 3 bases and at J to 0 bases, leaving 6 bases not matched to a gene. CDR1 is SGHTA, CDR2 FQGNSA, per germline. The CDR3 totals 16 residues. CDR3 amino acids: CASSFSTSKSTDTQYF. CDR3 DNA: TGTGCCAGCAGCTTTTCGACTAGCAAAAGCACAGATACGCAGTATTTT.

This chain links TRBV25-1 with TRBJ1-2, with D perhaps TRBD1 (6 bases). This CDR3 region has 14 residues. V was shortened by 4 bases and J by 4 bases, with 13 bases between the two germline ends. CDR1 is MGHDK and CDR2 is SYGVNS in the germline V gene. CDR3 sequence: CASSGHGQTYGYTF. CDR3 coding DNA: TGTGCCAGCAGTGGTCACGGACAGACCTATGGCTACACCTTC.

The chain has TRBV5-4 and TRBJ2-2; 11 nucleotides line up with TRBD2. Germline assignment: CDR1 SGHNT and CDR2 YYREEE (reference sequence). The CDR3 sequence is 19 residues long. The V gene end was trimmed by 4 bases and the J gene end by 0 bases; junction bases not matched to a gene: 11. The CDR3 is CASSEGIAGGITNTGELFF. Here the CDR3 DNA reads TGTGCCAGCAGCGAGGGTATAGCGGGGGGGATTACGAACACCGGGGAGCTGTTTTTT.